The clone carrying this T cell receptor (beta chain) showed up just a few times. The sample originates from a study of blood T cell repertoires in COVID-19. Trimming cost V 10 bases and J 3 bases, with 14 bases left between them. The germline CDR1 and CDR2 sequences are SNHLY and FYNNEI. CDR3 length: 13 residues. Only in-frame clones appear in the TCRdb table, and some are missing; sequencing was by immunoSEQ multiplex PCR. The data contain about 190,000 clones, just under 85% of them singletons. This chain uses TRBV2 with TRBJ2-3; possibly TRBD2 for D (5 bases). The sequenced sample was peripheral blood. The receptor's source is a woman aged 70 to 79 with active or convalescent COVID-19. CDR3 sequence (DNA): TGTGCCACCCAGGCTAGCAGAACAGATACGCAGTATTTT. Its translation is CATQASRTDTQYF.